The sequence of this TCR beta chain was determined in a study of a mutant IDH1 vaccine in newly diagnosed glioma. The wider study: It was radiotherapy, temozolomide, or both that patients received previously, with most receiving both. Visit V12 was scheduled at week 35 and visit V13 at week 47.

Time point described: week 47, end of study. The investigators gave 300 ug of mutant IDH1 20-mer peptide in each vaccine dose, together with topical imiquimod. Eight vaccine injections were given to patients in weeks 1, 3, 5, 7, 11, 15, 19 and 23. This CDR3 contains 16 residues. Trimming took off 0 bases at V and 4 bases at J, with 13 bases between the two ends. Germline-derived CDR1 and CDR2 are MGHRA and YSYEKL. This clone was seen a single time. Its antigen is undetermined. Produced via immunoSEQ multiplex PCR; TCRdb's table is partial and in-frame only. The data show around 40,000 clones, with roughly 80% seen just once and about 19% held by the top ten. Study conclusions and caveats: Of the patients, approximately 93% had vaccine-induced immune responses.

Material: PBMCs, obtained from a glioma patient whose treatment included an IDH1 peptide vaccine. The sequence came from a young man with glioma. Some clones in this sample may be carry-over from other donors' samples. V and J are TRBV4-1 and TRBJ1-5; D might be TRBD1 (5 bases). The CDR3 is CASSQDLDSLNQPQHF. The CDR3 coding sequence is TGCGCCAGCAGCCAAGATCTCGACAGTCTAAATCAGCCCCAGCATTTT.